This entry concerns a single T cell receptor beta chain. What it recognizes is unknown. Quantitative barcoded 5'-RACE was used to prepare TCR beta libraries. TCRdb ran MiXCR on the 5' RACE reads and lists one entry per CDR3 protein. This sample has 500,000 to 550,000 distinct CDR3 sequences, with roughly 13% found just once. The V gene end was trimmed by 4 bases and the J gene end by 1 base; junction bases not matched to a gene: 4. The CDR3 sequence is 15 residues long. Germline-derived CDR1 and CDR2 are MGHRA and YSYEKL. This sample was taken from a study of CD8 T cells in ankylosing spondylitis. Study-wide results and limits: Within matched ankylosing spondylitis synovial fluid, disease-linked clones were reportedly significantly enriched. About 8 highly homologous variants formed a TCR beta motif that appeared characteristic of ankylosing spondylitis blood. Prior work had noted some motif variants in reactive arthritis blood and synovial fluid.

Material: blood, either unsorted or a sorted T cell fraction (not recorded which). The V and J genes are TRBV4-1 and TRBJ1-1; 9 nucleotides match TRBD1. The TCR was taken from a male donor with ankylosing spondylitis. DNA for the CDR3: TGCGCCAGCAGCCGGGACAGGGATAAGAACACTGAAGCTTTCTTT. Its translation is CASSRDRDKNTEAFF.